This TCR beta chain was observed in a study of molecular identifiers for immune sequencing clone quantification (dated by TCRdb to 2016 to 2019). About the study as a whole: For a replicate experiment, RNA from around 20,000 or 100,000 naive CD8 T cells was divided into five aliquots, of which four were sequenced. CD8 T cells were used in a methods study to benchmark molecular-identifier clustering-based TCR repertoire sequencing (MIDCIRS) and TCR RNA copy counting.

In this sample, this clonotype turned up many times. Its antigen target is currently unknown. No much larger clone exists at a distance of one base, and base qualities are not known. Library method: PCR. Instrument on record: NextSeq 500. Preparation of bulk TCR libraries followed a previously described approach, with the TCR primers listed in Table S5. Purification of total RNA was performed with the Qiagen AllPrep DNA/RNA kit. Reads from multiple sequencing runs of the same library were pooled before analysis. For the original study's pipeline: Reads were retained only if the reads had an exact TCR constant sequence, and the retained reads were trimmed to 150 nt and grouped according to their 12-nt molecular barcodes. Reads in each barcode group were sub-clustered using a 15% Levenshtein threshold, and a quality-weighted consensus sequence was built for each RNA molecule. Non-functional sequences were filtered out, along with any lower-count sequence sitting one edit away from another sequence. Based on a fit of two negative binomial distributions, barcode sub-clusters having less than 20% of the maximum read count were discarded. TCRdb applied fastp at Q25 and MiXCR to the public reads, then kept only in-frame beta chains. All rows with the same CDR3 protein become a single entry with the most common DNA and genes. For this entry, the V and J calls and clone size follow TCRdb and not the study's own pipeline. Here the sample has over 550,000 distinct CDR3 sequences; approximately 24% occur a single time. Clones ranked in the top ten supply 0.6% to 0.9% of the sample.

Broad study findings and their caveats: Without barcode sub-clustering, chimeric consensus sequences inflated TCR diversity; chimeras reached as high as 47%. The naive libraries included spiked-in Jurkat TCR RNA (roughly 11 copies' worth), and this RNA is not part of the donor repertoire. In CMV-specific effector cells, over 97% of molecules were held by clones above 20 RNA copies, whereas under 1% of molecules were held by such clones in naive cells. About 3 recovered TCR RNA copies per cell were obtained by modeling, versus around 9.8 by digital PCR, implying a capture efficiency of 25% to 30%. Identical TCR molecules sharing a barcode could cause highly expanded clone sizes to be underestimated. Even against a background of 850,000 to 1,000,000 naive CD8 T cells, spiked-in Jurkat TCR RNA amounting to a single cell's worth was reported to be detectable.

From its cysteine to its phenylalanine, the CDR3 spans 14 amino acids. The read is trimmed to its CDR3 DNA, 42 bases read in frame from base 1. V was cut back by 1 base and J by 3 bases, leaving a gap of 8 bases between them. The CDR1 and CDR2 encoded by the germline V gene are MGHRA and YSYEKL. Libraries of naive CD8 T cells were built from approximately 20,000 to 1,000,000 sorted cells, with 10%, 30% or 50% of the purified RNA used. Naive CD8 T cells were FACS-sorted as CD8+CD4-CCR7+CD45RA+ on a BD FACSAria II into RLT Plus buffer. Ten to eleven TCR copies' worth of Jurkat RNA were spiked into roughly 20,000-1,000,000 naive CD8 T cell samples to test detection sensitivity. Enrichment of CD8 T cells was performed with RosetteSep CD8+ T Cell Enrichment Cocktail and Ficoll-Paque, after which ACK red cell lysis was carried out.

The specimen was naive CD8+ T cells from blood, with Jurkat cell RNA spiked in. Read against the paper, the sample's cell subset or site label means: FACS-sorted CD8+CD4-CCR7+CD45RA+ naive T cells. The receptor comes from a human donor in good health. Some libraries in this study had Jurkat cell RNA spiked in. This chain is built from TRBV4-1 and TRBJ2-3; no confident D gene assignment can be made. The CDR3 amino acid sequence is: CASSQVGPTDTQYF. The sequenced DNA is TGCGCCAGCAGCCAAGTGGGCCCAACAGATACGCAGTATTTT.